The next 10 T cell receptor beta chains were all read from a single sample in a study of T cells after posttransplantation cyclophosphamide. Cells defined as naive were viable CD3+CD4+ or CD3+CD8+ and CCR7+CD45RA+CD45RO-CD95-CD27+CD28+. Assay used: immunoSEQ multiplex PCR; TCRdb lists only in-frame clones, some missing. Here the sample spans roughly 20,000 clones, over 95% being singletons. The specimen was naive CD4+ T cells sorted from PBMCs. The receptors shown here come from a man between 35 and 55 years old in good health, CMV-negative, and a related stem cell transplant donor.

The chain recombines TRBV5-1 with TRBJ2-5; a weak D match, TRBD1 (6 bases). CDR3 size: 14 residues. V was shortened by 5 bases and J by 5 bases, with 16 bases between the two germline ends. Germline lookup yields CDR1 SGHRS and CDR2 YFSETQ. DNA for the CDR3: TGCGCCAGCAGTAACTCACAGGGTGAGGAGACCCAGTACTTC. Its translation: CASSNSQGEETQYF.

This chain joins TRBV10-3 and TRBJ2-5; tentative D call: TRBD2 (5 bases). V was shortened by 3 bases and J by 3 bases, with 14 bases between the two germline ends. This CDR3 comprises 15 residues. Germline CDR1 and CDR2: ENHRY and SYGVKD. The CDR3 nucleotides read TGTGCCATCAGTGATCTCGAGGGCCGGGAAGAGACCCAGTACTTC. This translates into CAISDLEGREETQYF.

The chain joins TRBV6-1 to TRBJ1-4; 7 bases agree with TRBD1. Germline loops: CDR1 MNHNS, CDR2 SASEGT. The junction had 8 bases not matched to a gene; V was cut back by 2 bases and J by 8 bases. CDR3 length: 15 residues. The DNA for the CDR3 is TGTGCCAGCAGTGAATACAGGGGTGGAGAGGAAAAACTGTTTTTT. Protein sequence: CASSEYRGGEEKLFF.

The rearrangement uses TRBV7-2 and TRBJ1-1; D is uncertain. The ends were cut back, 7 bases at V and 2 bases at J, with 17 bases in the middle. This CDR3 is 15 amino acids long. Germline V lookup: CDR1 SGHTA, CDR2 FQGNSA. CDR3 protein: CASTRDRVSNTEAFF. In nucleotides, the CDR3 is TGTGCCAGCACCCGTGATCGGGTCTCCAACACTGAAGCTTTCTTT. Based on the CDR3 plus reference TRBV7-2 and TRBJ1-1, the full variable domain is GAGVSQSPSNKVTEKGKDVELRCDPISGHTALYWYRQSLGQGLEFLIYFQGNSAPDKSGLPSDRFSAERTGGSVSTLTIQRTQQEDSAVYLCASTRDRVSNTEAFFGQGTRLTVV.

The chain recombines TRBV28 with TRBJ1-5; TRBD1 aligns across 9 bases. The germline CDR1 and CDR2 sequences are MDHEN and SYDVKM. The CDR3 is 17 residues long. Trimming cost V 0 bases and J 5 bases; bases outside gene matches: 8. The CDR3 DNA sequence: TGTGCCAGCAGTTTATGGGGGGGCGGACAGGGGTATCAGCCCCAGCATTTT. Translating it yields CASSLWGGGQGYQPQHF. Full variable domain (remainder filled in from reference TRBV28 and TRBJ1-5): DVKVTQSSRYLVKRTGEKVFLECVQDMDHENMFWYRQDPGLGLRLIYFSYDVKMKEKGDIPEGYSVSREKKERFSLILESASTNQTSMYLCASSLWGGGQGYQPQHFGDGTRLSIL.

The V call is TRBV28, the J call TRBJ2-7; D perhaps matches TRBD2 (5 bases). Germline V gives CDR1 MDHEN, CDR2 SYDVKM. This CDR3 is built from 10 residues. V was cut by 10 bases and J by 4 bases, with 8 bases left in between. The CDR3 sequence: CATGDYEQYF. In nucleotides, the CDR3 is TGTGCCACCGGGGATTACGAGCAGTACTTC.

The chain carries TRBV27 and TRBJ1-1; 8 bases fit TRBD1. The junction had 6 bases not matched to a gene; V was cut back by 5 bases and J by 4 bases. The CDR3 contains 14 residues. Germline V gene lookup returns CDR1 MNHEY and CDR2 SMNVEV (reference sequence). CDR3 sequence reads: CASSRDRRSTEAFF. The CDR3, as DNA: TGTGCCAGCAGTCGGGACAGGAGATCCACTGAAGCTTTCTTT.

Only one count was recorded for this clone. The chain links TRBV9 to TRBJ2-7; 9 nucleotides align to TRBD2. This CDR3 has 15 amino acids. V shed 0 bases, J shed 3 bases, and the junction held 4 bases outside the gene matches. Germline CDR1 reads SGDLS; CDR2 reads YYNGEE. Written as DNA, the CDR3 is TGTGCCAGCAGCGTAGGACTAGCGGATTTCTACGAGCAGTACTTC. It yields the protein CASSVGLADFYEQYF. Complete variable domain (other parts from reference TRBV9 and TRBJ2-7): DSGVTQTPKHLITATGQRVTLRCSPRSGDLSVYWYQQSLDQGLQFLIQYYNGEERAKGNILERFSAQQFPDLHSELNLSSLELGDSALYFCASSVGLADFYEQYFGPGTRLTVT.

This chain joins TRBV5-4 and TRBJ2-7; 7 nucleotides align to TRBD2. V dropped 1 base and J dropped 7; count of bases not matched to a gene: 11. This CDR3 spans 15 amino acids. CDR1 is SGHNT, CDR2 YYREEE, per germline (reference sequence). The CDR3 DNA is TGTGCCAGCAGCTTGTTGCCAGGACGGACTAGGGAGCAGTACTTC. Its translation: CASSLLPGRTREQYF.

The gene calls are TRBV27 and TRBJ2-5, with a weak D call TRBD1 (6 bases). This CDR3 is built from 12 residues. Looked up from germline, CDR1 is MNHEY and CDR2 is SMNVEV (reference sequence). The V end lost 6 bases, the J end lost 9 bases, and 14 bases lay between the germline ends. This CDR3 reads CASSQQGGAQYF. For the CDR3, the DNA is TGTGCCAGCAGCCAACAGGGCGGAGCCCAGTACTTC.